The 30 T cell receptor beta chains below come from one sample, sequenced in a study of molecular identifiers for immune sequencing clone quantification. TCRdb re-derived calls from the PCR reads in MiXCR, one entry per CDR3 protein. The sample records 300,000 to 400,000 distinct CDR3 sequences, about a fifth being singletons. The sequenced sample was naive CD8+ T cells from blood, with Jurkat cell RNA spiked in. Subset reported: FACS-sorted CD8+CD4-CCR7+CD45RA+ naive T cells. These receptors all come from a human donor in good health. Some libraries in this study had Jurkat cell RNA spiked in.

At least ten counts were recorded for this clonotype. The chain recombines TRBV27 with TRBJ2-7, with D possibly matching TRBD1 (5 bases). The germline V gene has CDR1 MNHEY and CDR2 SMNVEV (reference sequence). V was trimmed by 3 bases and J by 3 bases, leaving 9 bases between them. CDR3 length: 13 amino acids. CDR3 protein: CASSFAGNYEQYF. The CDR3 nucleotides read TGTGCCAGCAGTTTCGCAGGGAACTACGAGCAGTACTTC.

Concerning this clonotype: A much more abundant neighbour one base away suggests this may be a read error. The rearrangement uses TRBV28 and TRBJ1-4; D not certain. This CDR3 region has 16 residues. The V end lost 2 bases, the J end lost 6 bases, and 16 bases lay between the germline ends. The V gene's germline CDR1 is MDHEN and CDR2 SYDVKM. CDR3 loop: CASSLRRDRADEKLFF. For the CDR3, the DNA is TGTGCCAGCAGTTTACGCCGGGATAGGGCTGATGAAAAACTGTTTTTT.

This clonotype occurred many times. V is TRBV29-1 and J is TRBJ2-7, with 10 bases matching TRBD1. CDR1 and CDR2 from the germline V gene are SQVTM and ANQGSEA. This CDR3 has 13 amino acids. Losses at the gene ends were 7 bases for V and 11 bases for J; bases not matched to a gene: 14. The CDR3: CSATNSGTGEKYF. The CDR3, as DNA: TGCAGCGCTACCAATAGTGGGACAGGGGAAAAGTACTTC.

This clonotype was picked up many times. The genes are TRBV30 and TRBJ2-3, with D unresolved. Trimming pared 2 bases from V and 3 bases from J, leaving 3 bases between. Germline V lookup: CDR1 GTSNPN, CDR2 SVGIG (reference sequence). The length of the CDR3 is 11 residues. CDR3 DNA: TGTGCCTGGAGTCTTACAGATACGCAGTATTTT. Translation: CAWSLTDTQYF.

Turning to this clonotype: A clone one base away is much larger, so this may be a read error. CDR3 DNA sequence: TGTGCCAGCAGCCCAGGGTCCTACAATGAGCAGCTCTTC. The encoded protein is CASSPGSYNEQLF. V is TRBV7-6 and J is TRBJ2-1, with a tentative D call TRBD1 (5 bases). The CDR3 spans 13 residues. The germline CDR1 and CDR2 sequences are SGHVS and FNYEAQ. Using reference TRBV7-6 and TRBJ2-1 for the parts outside the CDR3, the full variable domain is GAGVSQSPRYKVTKRGQDVALRCDPISGHVSLYWYRQALGQGPEFLTYFNYEAQQDKSGLPNDRFSAERPEGSISTLTIQRTEQRDSAMYRCASSPGSYNEQLFGPGTRLTVL.

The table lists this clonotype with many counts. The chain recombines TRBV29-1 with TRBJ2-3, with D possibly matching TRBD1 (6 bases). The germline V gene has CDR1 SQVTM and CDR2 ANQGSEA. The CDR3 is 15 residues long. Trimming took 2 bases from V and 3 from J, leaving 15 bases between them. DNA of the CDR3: TGCAGCGTTGAAAGGGGGTCTAGGAGGACAGATACGCAGTATTTT. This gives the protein CSVERGSRRTDTQYF.

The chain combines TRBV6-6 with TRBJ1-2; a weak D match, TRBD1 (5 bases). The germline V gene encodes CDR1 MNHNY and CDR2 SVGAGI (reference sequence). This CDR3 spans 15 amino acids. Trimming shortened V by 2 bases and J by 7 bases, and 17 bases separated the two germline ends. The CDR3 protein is CASSYPLGPIPGYTF. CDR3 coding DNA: TGTGCCAGCAGTTACCCACTGGGACCTATCCCTGGCTACACCTTC.

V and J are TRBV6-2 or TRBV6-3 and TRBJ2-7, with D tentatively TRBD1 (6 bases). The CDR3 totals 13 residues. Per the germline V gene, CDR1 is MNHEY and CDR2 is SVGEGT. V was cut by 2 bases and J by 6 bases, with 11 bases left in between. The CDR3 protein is CASSYPAGVEQYF. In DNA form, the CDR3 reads TGTGCCAGCAGTTACCCCGCAGGGGTCGAGCAGTACTTC.

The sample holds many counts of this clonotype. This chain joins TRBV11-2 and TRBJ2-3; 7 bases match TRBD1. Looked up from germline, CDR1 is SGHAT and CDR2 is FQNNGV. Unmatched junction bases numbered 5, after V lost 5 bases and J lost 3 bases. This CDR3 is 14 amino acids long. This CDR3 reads CASSRTGVTDTQYF. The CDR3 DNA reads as TGTGCCAGCAGCCGTACAGGGGTGACAGATACGCAGTATTTT.

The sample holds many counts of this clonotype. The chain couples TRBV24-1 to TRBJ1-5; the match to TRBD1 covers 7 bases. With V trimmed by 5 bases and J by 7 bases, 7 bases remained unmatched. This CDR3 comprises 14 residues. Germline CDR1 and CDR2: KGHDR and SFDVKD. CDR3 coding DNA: TGTGCCACCAGTGCGACAGGGTTGGGGCAGCCCCAGCATTTT. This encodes CATSATGLGQPQHF.

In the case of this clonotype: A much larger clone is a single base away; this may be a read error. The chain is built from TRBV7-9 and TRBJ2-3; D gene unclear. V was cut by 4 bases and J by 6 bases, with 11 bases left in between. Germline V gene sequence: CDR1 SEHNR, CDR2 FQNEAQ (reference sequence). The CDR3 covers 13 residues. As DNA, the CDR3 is TGTGCCAGCAGCTCACCGCCGGAGGATACGCAGTATTTT. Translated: CASSSPPEDTQYF.

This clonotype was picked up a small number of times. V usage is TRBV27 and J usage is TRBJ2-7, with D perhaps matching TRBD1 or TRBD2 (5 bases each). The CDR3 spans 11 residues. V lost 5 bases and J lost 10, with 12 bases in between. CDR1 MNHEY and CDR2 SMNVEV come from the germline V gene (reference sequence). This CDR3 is CASSHNRDQYF. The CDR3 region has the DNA TGTGCCAGCAGTCACAACCGGGACCAGTACTTC.

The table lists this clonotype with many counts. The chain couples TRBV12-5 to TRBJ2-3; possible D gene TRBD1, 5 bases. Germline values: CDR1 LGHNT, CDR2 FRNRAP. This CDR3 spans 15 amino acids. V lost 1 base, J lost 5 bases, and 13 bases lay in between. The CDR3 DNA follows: TGTGCTAGTGGTTTGGCGATAGGGGTGGGAGATACGCAGTATTTT. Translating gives CASGLAIGVGDTQYF.

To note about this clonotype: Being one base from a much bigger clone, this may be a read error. The chain's CDR3 is CSVIQANTGELFF. The CDR3, as DNA: TGCAGCGTTATTCAGGCGAACACCGGGGAGCTGTTTTTT. The chain is built from TRBV29-1 and TRBJ2-2; D is ambiguous. Per germline, CDR1 SQVTM and CDR2 ANQGSEA. Trimming removed 5 bases from V and 0 bases from J, with 7 bases in between. CDR3 length: 13 residues.

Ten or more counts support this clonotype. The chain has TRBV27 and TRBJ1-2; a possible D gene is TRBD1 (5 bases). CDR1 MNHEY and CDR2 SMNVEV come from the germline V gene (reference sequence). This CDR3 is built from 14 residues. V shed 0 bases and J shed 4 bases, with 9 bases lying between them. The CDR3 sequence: CASSLSPTVYGYTF. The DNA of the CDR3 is TGTGCCAGCAGTTTATCCCCGACAGTCTATGGCTACACCTTC.

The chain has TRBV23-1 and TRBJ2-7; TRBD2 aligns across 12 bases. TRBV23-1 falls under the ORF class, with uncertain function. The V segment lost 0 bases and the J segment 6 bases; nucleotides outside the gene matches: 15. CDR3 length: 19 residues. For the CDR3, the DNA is TGCGCCAGCAGTCAATCGTTTACTAGCGGGAGGATATTATTGAGCGAGCAGTACTTC. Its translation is CASSQSFTSGRILLSEQYF.

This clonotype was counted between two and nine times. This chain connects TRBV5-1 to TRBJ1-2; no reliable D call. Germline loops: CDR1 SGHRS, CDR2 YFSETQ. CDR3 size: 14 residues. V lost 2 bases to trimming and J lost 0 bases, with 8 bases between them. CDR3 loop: CASSLEGTNYGYTF. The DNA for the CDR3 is TGCGCCAGCAGCTTAGAGGGTACTAACTATGGCTACACCTTC. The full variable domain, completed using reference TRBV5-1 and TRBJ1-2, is KAGVTQTPRYLIKTRGQQVTLSCSPISGHRSVSWYQQTPGQGLQFLFEYFSETQRNKGNFPGRFSGRQFSNSRSEMNVSTLELGDSALYLCASSLEGTNYGYTFGSGTRLTVV.

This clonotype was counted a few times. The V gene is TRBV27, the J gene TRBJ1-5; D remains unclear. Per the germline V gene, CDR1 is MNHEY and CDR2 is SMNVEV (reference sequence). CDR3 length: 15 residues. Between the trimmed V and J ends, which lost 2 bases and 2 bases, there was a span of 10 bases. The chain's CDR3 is CASSLGGPGNQPQHF. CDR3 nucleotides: TGTGCCAGCAGTTTAGGAGGGCCAGGCAATCAGCCCCAGCATTTT.

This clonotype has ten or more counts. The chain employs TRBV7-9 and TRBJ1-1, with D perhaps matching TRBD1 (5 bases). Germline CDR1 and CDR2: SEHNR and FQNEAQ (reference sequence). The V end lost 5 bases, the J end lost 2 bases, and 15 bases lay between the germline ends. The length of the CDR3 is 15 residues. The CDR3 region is CASSPNEGINTEAFF. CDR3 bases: TGTGCCAGCAGCCCTAACGAGGGGATTAACACTGAAGCTTTCTTT.

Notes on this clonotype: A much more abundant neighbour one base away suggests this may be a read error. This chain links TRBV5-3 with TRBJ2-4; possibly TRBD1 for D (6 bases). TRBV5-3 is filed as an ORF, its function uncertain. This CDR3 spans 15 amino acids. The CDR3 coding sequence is TGTGCCTACCGGACAGTGACTCTAGCCAAAAACGTTCAGTACTTC. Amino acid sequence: CAYRTVTLAKNVQYF.

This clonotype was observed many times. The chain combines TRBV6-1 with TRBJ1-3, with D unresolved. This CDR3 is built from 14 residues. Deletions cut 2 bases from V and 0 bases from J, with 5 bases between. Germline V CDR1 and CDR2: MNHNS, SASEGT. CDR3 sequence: CASSEPSSGNTIYF. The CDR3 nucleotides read TGTGCCAGCAGTGAACCAAGCTCTGGAAACACCATATATTTT.

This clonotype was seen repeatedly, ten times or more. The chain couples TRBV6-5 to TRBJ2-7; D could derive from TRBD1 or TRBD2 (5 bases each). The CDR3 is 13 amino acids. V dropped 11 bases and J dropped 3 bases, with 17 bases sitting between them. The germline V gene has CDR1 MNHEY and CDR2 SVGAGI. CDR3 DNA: TGTGCCGCCGGTGGGACGGAAGTCTACGAGCAGTACTTC. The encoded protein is CAAGGTEVYEQYF.

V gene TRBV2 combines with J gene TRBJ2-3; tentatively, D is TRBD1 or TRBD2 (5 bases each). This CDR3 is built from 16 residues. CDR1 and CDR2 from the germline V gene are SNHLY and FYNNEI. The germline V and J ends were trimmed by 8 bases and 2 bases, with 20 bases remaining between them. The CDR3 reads CASWTNGALYTDTQYF. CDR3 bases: TGTGCCAGCTGGACAAACGGGGCCCTTTACACAGATACGCAGTATTTT.

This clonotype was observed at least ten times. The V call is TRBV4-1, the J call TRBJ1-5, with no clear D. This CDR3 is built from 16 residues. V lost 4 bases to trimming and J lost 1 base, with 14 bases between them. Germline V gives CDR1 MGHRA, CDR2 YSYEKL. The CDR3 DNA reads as TGCGCCAGCAGCCTTGGGTTTGAGATGAGCAATCAGCCCCAGCATTTT. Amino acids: CASSLGFEMSNQPQHF.

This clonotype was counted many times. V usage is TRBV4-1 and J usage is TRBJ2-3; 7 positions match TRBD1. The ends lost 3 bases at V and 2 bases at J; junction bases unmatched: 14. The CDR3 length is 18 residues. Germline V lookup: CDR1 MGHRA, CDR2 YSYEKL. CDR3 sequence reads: CASSQTFTGTAYTDTQYF. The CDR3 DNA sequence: TGCGCCAGCAGCCAGACATTTACCGGGACAGCATACACAGATACGCAGTATTTT.

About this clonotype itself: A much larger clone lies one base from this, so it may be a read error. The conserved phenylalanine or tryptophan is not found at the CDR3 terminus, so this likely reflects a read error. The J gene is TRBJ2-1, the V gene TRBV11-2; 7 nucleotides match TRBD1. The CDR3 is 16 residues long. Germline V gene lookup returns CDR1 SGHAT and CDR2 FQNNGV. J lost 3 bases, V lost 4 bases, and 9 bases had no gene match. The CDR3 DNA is TGTGCCAGCAGCTCTCCCGACAGGGTGAACTACAATGAGCAGTTCCTC. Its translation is CASSSPDRVNYNEQFL.

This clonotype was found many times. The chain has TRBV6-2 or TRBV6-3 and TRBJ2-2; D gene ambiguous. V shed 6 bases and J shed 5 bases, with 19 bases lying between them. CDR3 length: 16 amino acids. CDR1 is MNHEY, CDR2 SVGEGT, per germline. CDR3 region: CASSRTTGWSTGELFF. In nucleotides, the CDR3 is TGTGCCAGCAGCCGCACGACCGGATGGTCGACCGGGGAGCTGTTTTTT.

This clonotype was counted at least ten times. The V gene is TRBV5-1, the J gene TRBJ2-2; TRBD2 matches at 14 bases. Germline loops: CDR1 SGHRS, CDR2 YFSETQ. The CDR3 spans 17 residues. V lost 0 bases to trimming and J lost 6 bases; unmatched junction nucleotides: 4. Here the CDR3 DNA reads TGCGCCAGCAGCTTGGGACTAGCGGGAGGGCCGCCCGGGGAGCTGTTTTTT. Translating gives CASSLGLAGGPPGELFF.

The chain's CDR3 is CASSSSGQGYEQYF. Written as DNA, the CDR3 is TGTGCCAGCAGTTCGTCAGGTCAGGGCTACGAGCAGTACTTC. This chain joins TRBV27 and TRBJ2-7; D may be TRBD1 (5 bases). CDR1 MNHEY and CDR2 SMNVEV come from the germline V gene (reference sequence). V lost 4 bases and J lost 3, with 13 bases in between. This CDR3 has 14 amino acids.

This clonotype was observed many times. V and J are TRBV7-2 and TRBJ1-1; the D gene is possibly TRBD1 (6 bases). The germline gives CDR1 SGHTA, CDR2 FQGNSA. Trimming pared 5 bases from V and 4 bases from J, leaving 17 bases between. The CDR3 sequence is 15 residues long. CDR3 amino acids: CASSRKQGLSTEAFF. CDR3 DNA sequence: TGTGCCAGCAGCAGAAAACAGGGATTGAGCACTGAAGCTTTCTTT.